Sequencing of this TCR beta chain was carried out in a study of T-cell memory formation after mild COVID-19. TCRdb analysed the 5' RACE reads with MiXCR anew, one entry per CDR3 protein. The data show over 150,000 distinct CDR3 sequences, roughly a fifth seen once. J was trimmed by 9 bases and V by 3 bases; bases with no gene match: 5. CDR3 length: 13 amino acids. CDR1 and CDR2 from the germline V gene are SGHRS and YFSETQ. This clonotype showed up just a few times. The rearrangement links TRBV5-1 to TRBJ2-1, with TRBD2 matching over 8 bases. The receptor was isolated from an adult woman who had mild COVID-19 (a few samples of this study predate the infection). Cell type and time point are not known. The sample was PBMCs or a T cell subset sorted from them (not recorded which). CDR3 bases: TGCGCCAGCAGCTCAGATCGGGAGGGTGAGCAGTTCTTC. Encoded protein: CASSSDREGEQFF.